This paragraph covers one T cell receptor (beta chain) sequence. What it binds is unknown. This sample was taken from a study of T cells after yellow fever vaccination. This CDR3 region has 14 residues. The V gene lost 6 bases and the J gene lost 0 bases, with 8 bases spanning the gap. Per germline, CDR1 MNHEY and CDR2 SVGAGI. Generation of TCR cDNA used 5'RACE template switching (which added a universal primer site and UMIs). TCRdb called the 5' RACE reads again in MiXCR, with one record for every CDR3 protein. The sample shows some 420,000 distinct CDR3 sequences, under 20% of them seen only once. Study-level findings and limits: Among all clonotypes, a small share was observed in both CD4 and CD8 compartments. From the bulk population, abundant clonotypes could contaminate and appear within FACS-sorted repertoires. Post-booster reappearance was seen for most primary-vaccination clones (just under 97% CD4, around 88% CD8).

The genes are TRBV6-5 and TRBJ1-4; tentatively, D is TRBD1 (5 bases). The specimen was PBMCs, collected before the yellow fever booster vaccination. The receptor was isolated from a man between 18 and 35 years old who received the YFV17D yellow fever vaccine. The CDR3 DNA reads as TGTGCCAGCAGACTGACAGCAACTAATGAAAAACTGTTTTTT. Translation: CASRLTATNEKLFF.